This TCR beta chain was found in a study of response to subunit inactivated influenza vaccine (dated by TCRdb to the late 2010s). The study in broad terms: To follow how T cells responded to a trivalent subunit inactivated influenza vaccine, the researchers relied on deep quantitative profiling of the T cell receptor repertoire. General study outcomes and caveats: The authors suggested that each seasonal influenza vaccination may recruit only a limited number of new T cells.

Receptors were amplified or captured by RT-PCR. The sequencer was an Illumina HiSeq 2500. TCRdb handled the public reads itself, with Q25 trimming in fastp and clone calling in MiXCR, and kept productive beta chains. Rows with a matching CDR3 protein are joined into one entry that keeps the most common DNA and genes. In all, the sample holds approximately 680,000 distinct CDR3 sequences, and about a sixth of those were seen once. The ten biggest clones cover 11% of the sample. This clonotype has just a few counts. Its antigen remains unidentified. The sample holds no much larger clone one base away, and base qualities are not on file. The germline V end is reduced by 8 bases and the J end by 5 bases; junction bases left unmatched: 0. CDR1 and CDR2, looked up from the germline V gene, are SGHVS and FNYEAQ. Including cysteine and phenylalanine, the CDR3 has 11 amino acids. Kept here is only the CDR3 DNA, which spans 33 bases and is read in frame from base 1.

Specimen: PBMCs from blood, collected roughly 12 days after vaccination. This chain joins TRBV7-6 to TRBJ2-1; 7 bases in between match TRBD1. The receptor's source is a man over 45 who received an inactivated influenza vaccine. Donor details come from another sample of the same person, matched by shared clones. This receptor carries the CDR3 CASGTDNEQFF. The DNA sequence is given as TGTGCCAGCGGGACAGACAATGAGCAGTTCTTC.